The clone carrying this TCR beta chain appeared many times. Its matching antigen is unknown. The DNA is omitted, as the CDR3 cannot be located on it reliably, and the CDR3 follows TCRdb's listing. The sample comes from a study of spatial heterogeneity in lung cancer. Study information: Donors were roughly 72 untreated early-stage non-small cell lung cancer patients. Detection of beta-chain sequences consistently exceeded that of alpha-chain sequences. Whole-study findings and limits: Resection blood, more than follow-up blood, showed ubiquitous expanded tumor TCRs.

The presence of a unique molecular identifier marked each TCR cDNA molecule. In TCRdb, the 5' RACE reads were re-called with MiXCR into one record per CDR3 protein. The data show about 52,000 distinct CDR3 sequences, with around 7.7% seen just once and 35% held by the top ten. The time point is: blood at routine non-recurrence follow-up after resection. Unsorted samples of tumor, nontumor lung or frozen PBMC had their whole RNA sequenced. From its first to its last residue, the CDR3 has 13 amino acids. Germline assignment: CDR1 SGDLS and CDR2 YYNGEE. The sample in question was PBMCs, obtained at follow-up. V gene TRBV9 combines with J gene TRBJ2-7; the table's D call TRBD1 went unverified against the DNA. The source of this sequence is a female donor with early-stage non-small cell lung cancer. CDR3 loop: CASSVGQGAKLYF.